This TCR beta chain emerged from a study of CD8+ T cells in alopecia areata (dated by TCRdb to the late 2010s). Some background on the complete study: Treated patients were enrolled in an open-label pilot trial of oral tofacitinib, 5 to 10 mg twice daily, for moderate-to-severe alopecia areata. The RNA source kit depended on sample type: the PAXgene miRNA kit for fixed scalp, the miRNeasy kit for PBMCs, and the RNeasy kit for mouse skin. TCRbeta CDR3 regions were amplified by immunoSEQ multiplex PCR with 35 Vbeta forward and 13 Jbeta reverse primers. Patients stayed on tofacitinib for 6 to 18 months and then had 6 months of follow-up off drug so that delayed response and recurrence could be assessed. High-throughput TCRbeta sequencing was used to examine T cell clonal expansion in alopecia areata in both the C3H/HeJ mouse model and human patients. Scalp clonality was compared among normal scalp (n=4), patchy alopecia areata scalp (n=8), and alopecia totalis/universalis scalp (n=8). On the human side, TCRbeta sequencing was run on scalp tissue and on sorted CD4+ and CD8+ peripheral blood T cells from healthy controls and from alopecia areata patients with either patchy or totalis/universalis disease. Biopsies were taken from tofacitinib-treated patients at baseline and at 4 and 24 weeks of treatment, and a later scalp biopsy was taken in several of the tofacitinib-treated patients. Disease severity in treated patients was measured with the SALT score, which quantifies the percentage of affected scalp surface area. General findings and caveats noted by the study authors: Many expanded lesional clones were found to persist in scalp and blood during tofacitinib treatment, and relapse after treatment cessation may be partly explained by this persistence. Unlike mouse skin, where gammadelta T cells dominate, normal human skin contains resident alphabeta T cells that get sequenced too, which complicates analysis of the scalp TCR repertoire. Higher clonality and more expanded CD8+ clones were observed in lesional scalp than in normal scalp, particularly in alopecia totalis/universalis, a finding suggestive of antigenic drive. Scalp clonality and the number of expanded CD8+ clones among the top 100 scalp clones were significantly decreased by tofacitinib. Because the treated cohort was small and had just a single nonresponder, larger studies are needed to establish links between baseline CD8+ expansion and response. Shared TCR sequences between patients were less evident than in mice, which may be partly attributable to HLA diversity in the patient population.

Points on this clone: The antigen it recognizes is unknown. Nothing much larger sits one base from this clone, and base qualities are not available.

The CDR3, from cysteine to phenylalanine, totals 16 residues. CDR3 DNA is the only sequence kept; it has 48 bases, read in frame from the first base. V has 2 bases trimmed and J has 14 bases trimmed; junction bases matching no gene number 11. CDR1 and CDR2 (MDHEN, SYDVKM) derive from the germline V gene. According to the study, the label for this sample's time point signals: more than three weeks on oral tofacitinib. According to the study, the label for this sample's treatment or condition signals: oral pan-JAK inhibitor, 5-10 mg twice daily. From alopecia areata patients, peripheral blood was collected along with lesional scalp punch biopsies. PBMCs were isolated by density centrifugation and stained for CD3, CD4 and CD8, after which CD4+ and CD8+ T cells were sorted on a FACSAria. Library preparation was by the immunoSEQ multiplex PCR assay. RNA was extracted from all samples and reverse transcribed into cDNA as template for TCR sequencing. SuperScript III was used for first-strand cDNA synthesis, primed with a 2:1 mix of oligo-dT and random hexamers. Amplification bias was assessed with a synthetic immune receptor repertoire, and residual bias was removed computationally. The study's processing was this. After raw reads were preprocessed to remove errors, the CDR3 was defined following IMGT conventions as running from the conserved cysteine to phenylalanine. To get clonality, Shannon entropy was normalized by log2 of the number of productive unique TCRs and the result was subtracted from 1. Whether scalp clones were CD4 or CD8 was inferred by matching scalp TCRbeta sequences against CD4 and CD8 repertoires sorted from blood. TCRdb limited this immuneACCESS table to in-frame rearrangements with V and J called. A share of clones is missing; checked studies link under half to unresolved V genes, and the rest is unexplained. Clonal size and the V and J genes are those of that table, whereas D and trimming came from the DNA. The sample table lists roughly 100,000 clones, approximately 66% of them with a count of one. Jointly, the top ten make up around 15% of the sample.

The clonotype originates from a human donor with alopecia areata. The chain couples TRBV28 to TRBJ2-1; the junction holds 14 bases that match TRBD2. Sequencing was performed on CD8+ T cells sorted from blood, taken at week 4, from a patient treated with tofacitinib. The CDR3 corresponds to CASSLLTSGRAQGKFF. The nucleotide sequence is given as TGTGCCAGCAGTTTACTGACTAGCGGGAGGGCCCAGGGGAAGTTCTTC.